The clone carrying this TCR beta chain was detected a few times. Using its own MiXCR run on the reads, TCRdb lists one record per CDR3 protein. The repertoire has about 600,000 distinct CDR3 sequences, 20% to 30% of them found once; the top ten carry 8%. This specimen comes from a study of T cell repertoires in cytomegalovirus infection. Germline CDR1 is MNHNS and CDR2 is SASEGT. The ends lost 6 bases at V and 6 bases at J; junction bases unmatched: 3. The CDR3 covers 13 residues. The clonotype originates from a human donor in good health (CMV status not recorded). Some clones in this sample may be carry-over from other donors' samples. The genes are TRBV6-1 and TRBJ2-2, with 8 bases identical to TRBD1. The material sequenced was CD8+ T cells from PBMCs. CDR3 bases: TGTGCCAGCAGGGACAGGGATCCCGGGGAGCTGTTTTTT. Amino acids: CASRDRDPGELFF.